This TCR beta chain emerged from a study of T cell responses to AZD1222 COVID-19 vaccine. This table comes from immunoSEQ multiplex PCR, and its TCRdb copy is limited to in-frame clones, with some not included. The table includes 90,000 to 150,000 clones, roughly nine tenths detected once. This CDR3 spans 15 amino acids. The germline V gene has CDR1 SGHVS and CDR2 FQNEAQ. Losses at the gene ends were 5 bases for V and 3 bases for J; bases not matched to a gene: 8. On this clone itself: What it binds is not known.

Study-wide points: Baseline serology detected seropositivity in only six AZD1222 recipients. Variant regions that are unmutated are reportedly the target of nearly half of spike-specific TCRs.

The receptor was isolated from an adult who received the AZD1222 COVID-19 vaccine. The chain recombines TRBV7-8 with TRBJ2-7, with TRBD1 matching 9 bases. Source: peripheral blood, taken 28 days after the second AZD1222 dose. The CDR3 loop is CASSPDRGILYEQYF. The DNA of the CDR3 is TGTGCCAGCAGCCCGGACAGGGGAATTCTCTACGAGCAGTACTTC.